This T cell receptor (beta chain) was recovered during a study of blood T cell repertoires in COVID-19. Study-level background: Specimens from acute and convalescent COVID-19 originated in the United States, Italy and Spain. PBMCs, B-cell-depleted T cells, or T cells provided the cDNA or gDNA that made up the material.

Trimming cost V 3 bases and J 8 bases, with 14 bases left between them. The germline gives CDR1 SGHNT, CDR2 YENEEA. The CDR3 runs 15 residues. As handled by the study authors: By means of reference gene primer amplification, nucleated cell counts were estimated. The protocol was immunoSEQ multiplex PCR, while the TCRdb copy is restricted to in-frame clones and leaves out a portion. V and J calls and clone size are those listed in that table; D and trimming were worked out from the DNA. The sample lists some 130,000 clones, 84% occurring once. The receptor comes from a human donor in a cohort sampled during active COVID-19. The V call is TRBV11-3, the J call TRBJ1-6; no clear D gene. Sequenced input: peripheral blood. The CDR3 bases are TGTGCCAGCAGCTTTGGCGGTGAGGGTGATTCACCCCTCCACTTT. Translating it yields CASSFGGEGDSPLHF.